This TCR beta chain is drawn from a study of blood T cell repertoires in COVID-19 (dated by TCRdb to about 2020). Turning to the overall study: Samples from collaborators originated in the United States, Italy and Spain and spanned both the acute and convalescent phases of COVID-19. The prospective study material was composed of cDNA or gDNA derived from T cells, B-cell-depleted T cells, or PBMCs. Subjects who had been exposed to COVID-19, were actively infected with it, or had recovered from it provided the deeply sampled blood TCRbeta repertoires that made up the dataset. The repertoires were released in a freely available public database intended as a resource for research on the immune response to SARS-CoV-2. The samples were drawn from two sources: the first 160 participants of the ongoing ImmuneRACE study, and 950 to 1,500 subjects contributed by 6 global collaborators. Nearly every sample came with metadata listing a de-identified subject ID, COVID-19 status, age in years and sex. HLA class I and class II types, where available, came from metadata supplied by the sample provider rather than from assay-based typing.

The collaborating institutions used their own protocols to collect whole blood in K2EDTA tubes. For TCRbeta analysis, collaborators shipped samples as frozen whole blood, isolated PBMCs, or DNA extracted from either of those sample types. The immunoSEQ Assay, a bias-controlled multiplex PCR, was used to amplify TCRbeta CDR3 regions from genomic DNA. As for the authors' bioinformatics: The number of nucleated cells in each sample was estimated by amplification of reference gene primers within the assay. To quantify the absolute abundance of each unique TCRbeta CDR3 rearrangement, sequence reads were collapsed and filtered. For each sample, productive Simpson clonality was calculated as the square root of Simpson's diversity index over productive rearrangements. Here the immuneACCESS table is served through TCRdb, limited to in-frame sequences with V and J called. Missing clones are a known gap in these copies; in checked studies unresolved V genes cover under half, and the rest lacks a known reason. The V and J calls and clone size come from that table; D and trimming were worked out from the DNA. Counted in this sample were 350,000 to 450,000 clones; 70% to 90% of them appeared once. In total, the top ten clones hold approximately 2.9% of the sample.

Findings and caveats that apply to the study as a whole: How much clinical and demographic metadata was included differed by source and by participant, and the metadata was provided uncurated.

A remark on this clone: Its antigen is not yet known. Per-nucleotide qualities are absent, and no much larger clonotype sits a single base away.

The CDR1 and CDR2 encoded by the germline V gene are ENHRY and SYGVKD. Inclusive of the bounding cysteine and phenylalanine, the CDR3 is 13 residues long. Only CDR3 DNA remains: 39 bases, in frame from the first base. The source is a human donor in a cohort sampled during active COVID-19. The sample was peripheral blood. The sequence is built from TRBV10-3 and TRBJ1-5; TRBD1 could be the D gene, as 6 bases match. CDR3 region: CATRGAFNQPQHF. DNA sequence: TGTGCAACCCGGGGGGCCTTCAACCAGCCCCAGCATTTT.